This entry describes one T cell receptor beta chain. Its antigen specificity is not known. The sample holds no much larger clone one base away, and base qualities are not on file. The entry originates in a study of T-cell reconstitution after alpha-beta-depleted transplantation in children (dated by TCRdb to about 2016). In the study overall: Using TCR repertoire profiling, the study quantitatively followed how T-cell immune reconstitution unfolded in children after TCRalphabeta/CD19-depleted allogeneic hematopoietic cell transplantation.

From a lookup of the germline V gene (reference sequence), CDR1 and CDR2 are LNHDA and SQIVND. The CDR3 runs 14 amino acids, cysteine and phenylalanine included. The read is trimmed to its CDR3 DNA, 42 bases read in frame from base 1. The junction shows trimming of 7 bases on V and 4 bases on J, plus 14 bases between the germline ends. The library was prepared using PCR. The sequencer listed for this sample is Illumina HiSeq 2500. To normalize quantification of the TCRbeta repertoire, the TCR libraries were built with molecular barcoding that relied on unique molecular identifiers. TCRdb passed the public sequencing reads through fastp at Q25 and MiXCR, retaining productive beta sequences. Every entry covers one CDR3 protein and lists the most common genes and DNA from its rows. This sample has about 500,000 distinct CDR3 sequences in its table, and 32% of those were observed once. The ten top clones hold roughly 2.5% of the sample.

The chain links TRBV19 with TRBJ2-1; no D gene can be assigned with confidence. The specimen was PBMCs from the stem cell graft donor, collected from the stem cell graft. This clonotype was obtained from a human donor who donated a stem cell graft to a child with aplastic anemia. CDR3 protein: CASNSKLGYNEQFF. The DNA sequence follows: TGTGCCAGTAATTCAAAACTTGGGTACAATGAGCAGTTCTTC.